The following is a TCR beta chain sequence with its context. Its matching antigen is unknown. The source of the sample is a study of T cells after yellow fever vaccination. TCRdb redid the calling of the 5' RACE reads with MiXCR, one entry per CDR3 protein. The sample consists of some 350,000 distinct CDR3 sequences, approximately 10% of them appearing once. Trimming pared 5 bases from V and 0 bases from J, leaving 7 bases between. The length of the CDR3 is 12 residues. CDR1 is SQVTM and CDR2 is ANQGSEA in the germline V gene. Study-wide points: There was a small share of clonotypes that showed up in both the CD4 and CD8 compartments.

The source of this sequence is a man aged 18 to 29 who received the YFV17D yellow fever vaccine. This chain links TRBV29-1 with TRBJ1-2; the D is unclear. The sequences come from PBMCs, collected on the day of the first yellow fever vaccination. CDR3 residues: CSVHRSNYGYTF. The DNA for the CDR3 is TGCAGCGTTCACCGGTCTAACTATGGCTACACCTTC.